This TCR beta chain was recovered during a study of somatic mutations in T cells in chronic GVHD (dated by TCRdb to about 2020). Sorting staining used anti-CD3, anti-CD4, anti-CD8 and a Vbeta20 antibody from the IOTest Beta Mark kit on a FACSAria III, with purity above 97%. Mononuclear cells were isolated by Ficoll-Paque PLUS density gradient centrifugation from peripheral blood that had been collected in sodium heparin tubes. CD4+ Vbeta20+, CD4+ Vbeta20-, and CD8+ T cell fractions were FACS-sorted before TCRbeta deep sequencing. Genomic DNA was isolated and then used for TCRbeta deep sequencing. The immunoSEQ assay, provided as a commercial service, was used for TCRbeta CDR3 sequencing and initial data processing. The study's own analysis went as follows. Reads were demultiplexed, adapter and primer sequences were trimmed, similar clones were merged through frequency-ratio clustering, and V, D, J genes were annotated using IMGT. In TCRdb, the immuneACCESS table is reduced to in-frame sequences with V and J assigned. These tables do not hold every clone; where another copy was compared, an unresolved V gene accounts for under half, and the others remain unexplained. That table furnishes V, J and clone size, whereas the DNA furnished D and trimming. This sample lists about 13,000 clones; around 80% were detected once. Roughly 30% of the sample belongs to the ten largest clones.

About this clone itself: This receptor's antigen is unknown. Per-base quality was not reported, and no clone a single base away is much larger than it.

Germline trimming: 4 bases from V, 3 bases from J; junction bases outside gene matches: 4. Including cysteine and phenylalanine, the CDR3 has 14 amino acids. The only DNA kept is the CDR3, 42 bases in frame from the first base. The CDR1 and CDR2 encoded by the germline V gene are SGDLS and YYNGEE. The clonotype originates from a male patient between 50 and 60 years old with chronic graft-versus-host disease. It is possible that, after a transplant, some T cells come from the graft donor. Here the chain combines TRBV9 and TRBJ2-7, and 10 junction bases match TRBD2. Sequencing was performed on Vbeta20-negative CD4+ T cells from blood. The intended sense of this specimen's cell subset or site label: CD4+ T cells sorted as TCR Vbeta20 negative by flow cytometry. Read as DNA, the sequence is TGTGCCAGCAGCACCGGACTAGCGGACTACGAGCAGTACTTC. Translated, it gives CASSTGLADYEQYF. Supplemented by the reference TRBV9 and TRBJ2-7 proteins around the CDR3, the complete variable domain is DSGVTQTPKHLITATGQRVTLRCSPRSGDLSVYWYQQSLDQGLQFLIQYYNGEERAKGNILERFSAQQFPDLHSELNLSSLELGDSALYFCASSTGLADYEQYFGPGTRLTVT.